This section outlines one T cell receptor (beta chain) sequence together with its context. Its antigen is still unknown. It has no much larger one-base neighbor in the sample; base qualities were not kept. CDR1 is given as LNHDA and CDR2 as SQIVND, both from the germline V gene (reference sequence). The CDR3, from cysteine to phenylalanine, totals 16 residues. Solely the CDR3 DNA is kept, with 48 bases framed from the first base. V lost 1 base and J lost 8 bases, and the count of bases not matched to a germline gene is 11. According to the study, the label for this sample's time point signals: baseline before first vaccination. The vaccinee samples were drawn from two UK trials, COV001 and COV002, one of which was a single-blind randomized controlled phase 2/3 trial testing AZD1222 (ChAdOx1 nCoV-19) in healthy adults. Trial participant PBMC samples were collected at day 0 and day 28 after the second dose for TCRbeta chain sequencing.

The data stem from a study of T cell responses to AZD1222 COVID-19 vaccine (dated by TCRdb to the early 2020s). In terms of the full investigation: AZD1222 recipients given second doses at about 4 weeks or at about 12 weeks were pooled, since spike-specific TCR depth and breadth were not found to differ between the two schedules. TCR sequencing covered fewer than 250 trial participants: about 210 given two doses of AZD1222 and approximately 26 given two doses of MenACWY control vaccine. Trial participants were enrolled by age into 18-55, 56-69 and 70-plus year subgroups, with roughly 150, 30 and 60 TCR-sequenced participants respectively. General study outcomes and caveats: In the small 56-69-year group, the increase in depth fell short of significance, most likely because of low power. Spike-specific TCR breadth and depth rose significantly after two AZD1222 doses compared with day 0 and with MenACWY recipients. Most participants were white British and females outnumbered males, and the authors suggested that clonal diversity may have been underestimated. Reportedly, close to half of the unique spike-specific TCRs recognized epitopes lying outside the regions that are mutated in the B.1.351 and B.1.1.7 variants. CD4 TCRs associated with the vaccine covered the entire spike protein, and the dominant responses were in regions 160-218 and 743-854. No day 14 peak-response samples were available, so repertoires were characterized only after the peak T cell response. Conclusions about previously exposed vaccinees are limited, since just five or six AZD1222 recipients were seropositive for SARS-CoV-2 at baseline.

The CDR3 regions of human TCRbeta chains were analyzed by immunosequencing. Per the original workflow: TCRs in the repertoires were matched against a reference library of SARS-CoV-2-specific TCRs that had been generated with the MIRA antigen-specificity platform. Breadth was defined as the fraction of unique TCRs that were SARS-CoV-2-associated, and depth was defined as the fraction of total T cells that were SARS-CoV-2-associated. Using the MIRA data, every spike-specific TCR was mapped to the spike region that the TCR reacted to and assigned to either a CD4 or a CD8 class. Log10-transformed breadth and depth values were compared by one-way ANOVA with Sidak's multiple comparisons tests. TCRdb's version of the immuneACCESS table is confined to in-frame rearrangements and falls short of the full clone set. An unresolved V gene accounts for under half of the shortfall where checked; the remainder is of unknown origin. V and J calls and clone size are as listed in that table; D and trimming were resolved from the DNA. This sample holds 80,000 to 100,000 clones; roughly 85% were observed only once. The ten largest account for approximately 6.8% of the sample.

The sequenced sample was peripheral blood, obtained on day 0 of AZD1222 vaccination. This receptor chain uses TRBV19 and TRBJ2-1, with TRBD2 matching 7 junction bases. The TCR was taken from an adult in good health. The CDR3 here reads CASSIGRTSYGDEQFF. The DNA reads as follows: TGTGCCAGTAGTATAGGGAGGACTAGTTATGGGGATGAGCAGTTCTTC.